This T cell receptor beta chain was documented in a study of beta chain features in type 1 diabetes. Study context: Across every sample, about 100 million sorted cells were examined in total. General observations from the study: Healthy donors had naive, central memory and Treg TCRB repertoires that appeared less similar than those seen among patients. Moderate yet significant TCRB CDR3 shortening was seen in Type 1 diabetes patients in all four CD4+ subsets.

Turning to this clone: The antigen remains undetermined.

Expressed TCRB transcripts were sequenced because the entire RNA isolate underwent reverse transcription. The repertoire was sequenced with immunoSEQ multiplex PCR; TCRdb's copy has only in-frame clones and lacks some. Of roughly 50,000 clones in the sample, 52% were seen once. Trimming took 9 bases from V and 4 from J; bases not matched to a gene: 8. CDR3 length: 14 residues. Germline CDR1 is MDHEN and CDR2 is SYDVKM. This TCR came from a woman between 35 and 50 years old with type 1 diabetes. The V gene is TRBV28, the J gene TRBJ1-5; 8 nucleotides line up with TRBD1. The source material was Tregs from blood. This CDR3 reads CASYRQGLNQPQHF. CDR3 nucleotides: TGTGCCAGTTACCGACAGGGGCTGAATCAGCCCCAGCATTTT.